What follows are 5 T cell receptor beta chains derived from one specimen sequenced in a study of hypomethylating agent response in myelodysplastic syndrome. Only in-frame clones appear in the TCRdb table, and some are missing; sequencing was by immunoSEQ multiplex PCR. The sample has more than 3,500 clones, roughly four fifths seen once; the top ten hold approximately 14%. The sequencing here drew on bone marrow, taken before or after starting hypomethylating agent treatment for myelodysplastic syndrome (not recorded which). The receptors were sampled from a human donor with myelodysplastic syndrome.

The chain carries TRBV30 and TRBJ1-4; perhaps TRBD1 as D (5 bases). The CDR3 extends over 11 amino acids. Germline assignment: CDR1 GTSNPN and CDR2 SVGIG (reference sequence). V was pared by 4 bases and J by 5 bases, with 5 bases between. Written as DNA, the CDR3 is TGTGCCTGGAAGGGGAATGAAAAACTGTTTTTT. It specifies CAWKGNEKLFF.

The chain has TRBV7-9 and TRBJ1-2, with D unclear. CDR3 length equals 16 residues. Trimming shortened V by 2 bases and J by 0 bases, and 13 bases separated the two germline ends. Looked up from germline, CDR1 is SEHNR and CDR2 is FQNEAQ (reference sequence). The CDR3 sequence is CASSLSQETANYGYTF. The CDR3 region has the DNA TGTGCCAGCAGCTTAAGCCAGGAGACTGCTAACTATGGCTACACCTTC.

V and J are TRBV7-2 and TRBJ2-5; maybe TRBD2 (7 bases). The germline gives CDR1 SGHTA, CDR2 FQGNSA. Trimming removed 2 bases at V and 2 bases at J, with 12 bases between. The CDR3 runs to 15 residues. CDR3 loop: CASSLPRGTQETQYF. The DNA of the CDR3 is TGTGCCAGCAGCTTACCGCGGGGGACACAAGAGACCCAGTACTTC.

The rearrangement joins TRBV6-4 to TRBJ1-6; D not resolved. V lost 3 bases and J 4 bases, leaving 7 bases between the germline ends. This CDR3 contains 14 residues. CDR1 is MRHNA, CDR2 SNTAGT, per germline. The CDR3 loop reads CASSETVYNSPLHF. The CDR3 region has the DNA TGTGCCAGCAGTGAAACAGTATATAATTCACCCCTCCACTTT.

This clone was counted between two and nine times. The chain joins TRBV9 to TRBJ2-3; 8 bases are a match to TRBD2. V gave up 2 bases and J gave up 0 bases; unmatched junction bases: 2. The CDR3 has 15 residues. The V gene's germline CDR1 is SGDLS and CDR2 YYNGEE. CDR3 bases: TGTGCCAGCAGCGTCGGGGGGGCTAGCACAGATACGCAGTATTTT. Its protein is CASSVGGASTDTQYF.